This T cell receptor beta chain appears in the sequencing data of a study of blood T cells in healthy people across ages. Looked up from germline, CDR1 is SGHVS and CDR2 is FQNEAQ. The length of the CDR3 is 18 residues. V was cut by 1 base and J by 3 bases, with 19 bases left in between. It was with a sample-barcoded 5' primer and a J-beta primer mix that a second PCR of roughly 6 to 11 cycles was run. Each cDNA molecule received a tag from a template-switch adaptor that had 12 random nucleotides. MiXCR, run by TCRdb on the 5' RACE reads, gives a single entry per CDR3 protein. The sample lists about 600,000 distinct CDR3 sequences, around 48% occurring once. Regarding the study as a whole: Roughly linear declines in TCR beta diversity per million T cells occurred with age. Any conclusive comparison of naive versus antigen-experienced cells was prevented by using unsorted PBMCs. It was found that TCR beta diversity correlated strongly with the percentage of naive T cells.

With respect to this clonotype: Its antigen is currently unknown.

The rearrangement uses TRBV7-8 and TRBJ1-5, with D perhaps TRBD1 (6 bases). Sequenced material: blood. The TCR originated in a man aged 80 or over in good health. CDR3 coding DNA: TGTGCCAGCAGCTTAGTTGGGGTGAACGGGGGCTCCAATCAGCCCCAGCATTTT. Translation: CASSLVGVNGGSNQPQHF.